Sequencing of this TCR beta chain was carried out in a study of blood T cell repertoires in COVID-19. Study background: Researchers got acute and convalescent COVID-19 samples from the United States, Italy and Spain.

Trimming shortened V by 1 base and J by 7 bases, and 15 bases separated the two germline ends. This CDR3 region has 15 residues. Germline V gene data show CDR1 as SGHTA and CDR2 as FQGTGA. Original analysis: Counts of nucleated cells, estimated from reference gene primer amplification, were obtained. TCRdb's copy holds only in-frame clones and misses some; the assay was immunoSEQ multiplex PCR. V and J calls plus clone size are reproduced from that table; the DNA served to infer D and trimming. Among about 480,000 clones, around 90% were seen once, and the ten largest hold 7.5% to 9.5%. The chain has TRBV7-3 and TRBJ2-3, with D maybe TRBD2 (6 bases). The TCR originated in a woman between 50 and 59 years old with COVID-19, enrolled during active disease. Sequenced sample: peripheral blood. The CDR3 DNA is TGTGCCAGCAGCTTAAATGCGGGGTCGGGAAATACGCAGTATTTT. Protein sequence: CASSLNAGSGNTQYF.